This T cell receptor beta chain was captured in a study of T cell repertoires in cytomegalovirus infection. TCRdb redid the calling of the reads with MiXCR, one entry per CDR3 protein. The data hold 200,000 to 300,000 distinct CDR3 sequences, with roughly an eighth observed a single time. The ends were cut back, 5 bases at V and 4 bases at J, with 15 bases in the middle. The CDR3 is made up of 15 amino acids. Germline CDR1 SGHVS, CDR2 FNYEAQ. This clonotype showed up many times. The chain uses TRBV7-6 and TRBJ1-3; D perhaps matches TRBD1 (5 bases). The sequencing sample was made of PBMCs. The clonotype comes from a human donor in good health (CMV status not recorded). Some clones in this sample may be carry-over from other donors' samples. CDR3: CASSPSGGRGNTIYF. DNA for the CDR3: TGTGCCAGCAGCCCCTCGGGGGGACGAGGAAACACCATATATTTT. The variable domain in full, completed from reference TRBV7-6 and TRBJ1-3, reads GAGVSQSPRYKVTKRGQDVALRCDPISGHVSLYWYRQALGQGPEFLTYFNYEAQQDKSGLPNDRFSAERPEGSISTLTIQRTEQRDSAMYRCASSPSGGRGNTIYFGEGSWLTVV.